The clone carrying this TCR beta chain was seen repeatedly, ten times or more. This specimen comes from a study of T cells after posttransplantation cyclophosphamide. The V and J ends lost 5 bases and 5 bases, in that order; junction bases with no gene match: 11. Germline V gives CDR1 MDHEN, CDR2 SYDVKM. The CDR3 covers 16 residues. Clones were sequenced by immunoSEQ multiplex PCR, and TCRdb holds only the in-frame ones, with some missing. The sample counts tens of thousands of clones, none seen once; the ten largest own approximately 6.3%. The sequencing input was PBMCs. The chain uses TRBV28 and TRBJ1-5, with TRBD1 identical over 8 bases. This clonotype originated in a woman aged 60-75 years in good health, CMV-negative, and a related stem cell transplant donor. DNA for the CDR3: TGTGCCAGCAGTCTAAGCCAGGGGGCTCTCTATCAGCCCCAGCATTTT. Its protein product is CASSLSQGALYQPQHF.